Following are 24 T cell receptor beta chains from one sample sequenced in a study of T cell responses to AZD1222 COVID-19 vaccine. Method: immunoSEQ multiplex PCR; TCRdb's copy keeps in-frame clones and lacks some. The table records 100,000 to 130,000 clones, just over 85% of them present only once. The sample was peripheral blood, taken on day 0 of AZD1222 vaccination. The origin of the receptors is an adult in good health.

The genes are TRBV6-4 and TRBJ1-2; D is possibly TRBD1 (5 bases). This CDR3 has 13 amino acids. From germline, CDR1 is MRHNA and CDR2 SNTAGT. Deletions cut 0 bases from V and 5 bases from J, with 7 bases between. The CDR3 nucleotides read TGTGCCAGCAGTGACTCTGGGGGGTATGGCTACACCTTC. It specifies CASSDSGGYGYTF.

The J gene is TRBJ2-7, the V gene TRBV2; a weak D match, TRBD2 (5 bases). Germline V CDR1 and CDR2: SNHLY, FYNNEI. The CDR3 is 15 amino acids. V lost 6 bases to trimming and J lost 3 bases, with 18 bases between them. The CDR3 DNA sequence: TGTGCCAGCAGAGGAGGAGGACGGAGAGTCTACGAGCAGTACTTC. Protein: CASRGGGRRVYEQYF.

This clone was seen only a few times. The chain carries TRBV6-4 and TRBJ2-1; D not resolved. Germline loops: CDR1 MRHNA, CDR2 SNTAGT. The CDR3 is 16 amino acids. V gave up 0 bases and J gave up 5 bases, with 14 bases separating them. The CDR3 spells CASSDSNVRAHNEQFF. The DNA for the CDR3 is TGTGCCAGCAGTGACTCGAATGTAAGGGCCCACAATGAGCAGTTCTTC.

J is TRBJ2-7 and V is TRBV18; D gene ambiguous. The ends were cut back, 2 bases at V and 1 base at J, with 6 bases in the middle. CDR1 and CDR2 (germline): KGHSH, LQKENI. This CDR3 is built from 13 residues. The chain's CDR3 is CASSPSRSYEQYF. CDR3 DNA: TGTGCCAGCTCACCATCCCGATCCTACGAGCAGTACTTC.

CDR3 in amino acids: CASSPSGWEKLFF. The CDR3 DNA sequence: TGCGCCAGCAGCCCATCCGGTTGGGAAAAACTGTTTTTT. The gene calls are TRBV5-1 and TRBJ1-4, with D uncertain. V was trimmed by 4 bases and J by 8 bases, leaving 12 bases between them. Germline CDR1 SGHRS, CDR2 YFSETQ. The CDR3 totals 13 residues. The variable domain in full, completed from reference TRBV5-1 and TRBJ1-4, reads KAGVTQTPRYLIKTRGQQVTLSCSPISGHRSVSWYQQTPGQGLQFLFEYFSETQRNKGNFPGRFSGRQFSNSRSEMNVSTLELGDSALYLCASSPSGWEKLFFGSGTQLSVL.

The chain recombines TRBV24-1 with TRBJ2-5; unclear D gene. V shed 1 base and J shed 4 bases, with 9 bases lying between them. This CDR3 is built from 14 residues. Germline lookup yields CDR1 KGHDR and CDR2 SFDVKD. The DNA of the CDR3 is TGTGCCACCAGTGATTTAACTCCACCAGAGACCCAGTACTTC. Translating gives CATSDLTPPETQYF.

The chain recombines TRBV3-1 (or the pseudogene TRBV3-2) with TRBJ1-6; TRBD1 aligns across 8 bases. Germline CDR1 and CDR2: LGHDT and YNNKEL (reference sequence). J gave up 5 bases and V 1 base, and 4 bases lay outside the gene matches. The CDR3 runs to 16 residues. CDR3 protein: CASSQVPGGNNSPLHF. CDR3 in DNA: TGTGCCAGCAGCCAAGTTCCAGGGGGCAATAATTCACCCCTCCACTTT.

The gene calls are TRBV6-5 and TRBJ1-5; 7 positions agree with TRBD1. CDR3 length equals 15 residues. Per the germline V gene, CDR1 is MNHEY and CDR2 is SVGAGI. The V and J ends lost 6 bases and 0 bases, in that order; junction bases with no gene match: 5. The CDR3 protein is CASRPTGSSNQPQHF. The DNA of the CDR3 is TGTGCCAGCAGACCGACAGGGAGTAGCAATCAGCCCCAGCATTTT.

This chain's CDR3 is CASSFQLQTYEQYF. Written as DNA, the CDR3 is TGTGCCAGCAGCTTTCAGCTCCAAACCTACGAGCAGTACTTC. V and J are TRBV5-6 and TRBJ2-7; no reliable D call. This CDR3 has 14 amino acids. V was trimmed by 2 bases and J by 2 bases, leaving 11 bases between them. Germline V gives CDR1 SGHDT, CDR2 YYEEEE.

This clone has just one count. CDR3 residues: CASSQDLGLGYGYTF. CDR3 DNA sequence: TGTGCCAGCAGCCAAGACTTGGGGCTGGGCTATGGCTACACCTTC. V usage is TRBV3-1 (or the pseudogene TRBV3-2) and J usage is TRBJ1-2; tentative D call: TRBD1 (5 bases). This CDR3 is 15 amino acids long. Germline loops: CDR1 LGHDT, CDR2 YNNKEL (reference sequence). Trimming took off 0 bases at V and 4 bases at J, with 12 bases between the two ends.

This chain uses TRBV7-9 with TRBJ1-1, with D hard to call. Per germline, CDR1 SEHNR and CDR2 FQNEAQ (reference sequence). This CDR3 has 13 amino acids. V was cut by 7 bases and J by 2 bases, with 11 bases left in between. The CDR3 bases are TGTGCCAGCACCATCGGGTCTAACACTGAAGCTTTCTTT. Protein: CASTIGSNTEAFF.

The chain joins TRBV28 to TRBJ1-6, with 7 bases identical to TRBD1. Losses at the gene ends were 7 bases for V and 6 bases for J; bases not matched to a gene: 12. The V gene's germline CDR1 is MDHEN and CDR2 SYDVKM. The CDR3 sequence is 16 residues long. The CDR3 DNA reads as TGTGCCAGCACTACACGGGCCAGGGGGGGTAATTCACCCCTCCACTTT. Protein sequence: CASTTRARGGNSPLHF. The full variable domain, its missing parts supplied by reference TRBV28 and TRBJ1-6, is DVKVTQSSRYLVKRTGEKVFLECVQDMDHENMFWYRQDPGLGLRLIYFSYDVKMKEKGDIPEGYSVSREKKERFSLILESASTNQTSMYLCASTTRARGGNSPLHFGNGTRLTVT.

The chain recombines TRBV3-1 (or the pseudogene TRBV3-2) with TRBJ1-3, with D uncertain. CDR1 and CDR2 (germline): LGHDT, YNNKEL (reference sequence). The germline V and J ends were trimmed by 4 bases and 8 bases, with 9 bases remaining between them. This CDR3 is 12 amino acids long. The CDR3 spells CASSPLGDTIYF. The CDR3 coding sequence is TGTGCCAGCAGCCCCTTGGGAGACACCATATATTTT.

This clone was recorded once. In nucleotides, the CDR3 is TGTGCCAGCAGGGTGGGACGGCTCTCCTACAATGAGCAGTTCTTC. Translation gives CASRVGRLSYNEQFF. The V and J genes are TRBV7-2 and TRBJ2-1; either TRBD1 or TRBD2 may fit D (5 bases each). V was pared by 6 bases and J by 0 bases, with 12 bases between. CDR3 length: 15 amino acids. Per the germline V gene, CDR1 is SGHTA and CDR2 is FQGNSA.

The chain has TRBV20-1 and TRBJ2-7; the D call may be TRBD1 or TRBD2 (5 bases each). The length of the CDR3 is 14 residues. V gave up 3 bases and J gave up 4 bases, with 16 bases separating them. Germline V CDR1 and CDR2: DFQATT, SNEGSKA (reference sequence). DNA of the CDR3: TGCAGTGCTAGTACGGGGCAGACAATTTACGAGCAGTACTTC. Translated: CSASTGQTIYEQYF.

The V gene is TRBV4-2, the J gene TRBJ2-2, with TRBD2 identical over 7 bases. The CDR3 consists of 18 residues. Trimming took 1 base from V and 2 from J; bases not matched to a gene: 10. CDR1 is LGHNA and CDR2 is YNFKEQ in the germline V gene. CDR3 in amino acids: CASSQVSGLADNTGELFF. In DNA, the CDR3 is TGTGCCAGCAGCCAAGTTTCCGGTCTAGCGGATAACACCGGGGAGCTGTTTTTT.

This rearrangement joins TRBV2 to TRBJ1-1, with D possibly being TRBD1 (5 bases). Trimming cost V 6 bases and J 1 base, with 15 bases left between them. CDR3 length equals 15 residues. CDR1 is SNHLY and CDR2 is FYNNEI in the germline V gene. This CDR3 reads CASSTGAPGNTEAFF. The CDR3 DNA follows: TGTGCCAGCAGCACCGGGGCTCCAGGGAACACTGAAGCTTTCTTT.

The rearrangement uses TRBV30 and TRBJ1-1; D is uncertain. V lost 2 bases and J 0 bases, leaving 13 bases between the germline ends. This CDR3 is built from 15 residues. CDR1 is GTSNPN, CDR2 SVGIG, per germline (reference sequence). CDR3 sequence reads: CAWSPQMRVNTEAFF. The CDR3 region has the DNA TGTGCCTGGAGTCCACAAATGAGGGTGAACACTGAAGCTTTCTTT.

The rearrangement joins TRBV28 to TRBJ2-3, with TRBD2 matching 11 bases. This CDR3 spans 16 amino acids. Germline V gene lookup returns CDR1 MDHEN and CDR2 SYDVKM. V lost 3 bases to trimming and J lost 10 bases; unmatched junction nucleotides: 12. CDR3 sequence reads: CASSFLGSGGARAQYF. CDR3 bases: TGTGCCAGCAGTTTCCTAGGTAGCGGGGGGGCAAGGGCGCAGTATTTT.

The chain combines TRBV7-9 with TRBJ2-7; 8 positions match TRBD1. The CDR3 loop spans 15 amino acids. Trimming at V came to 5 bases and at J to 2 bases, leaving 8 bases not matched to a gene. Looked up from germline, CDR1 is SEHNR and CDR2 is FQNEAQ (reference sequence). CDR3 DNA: TGTGCCAGCAGCGATGACAGGGGAATCCCCTACGAGCAGTACTTC. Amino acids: CASSDDRGIPYEQYF.

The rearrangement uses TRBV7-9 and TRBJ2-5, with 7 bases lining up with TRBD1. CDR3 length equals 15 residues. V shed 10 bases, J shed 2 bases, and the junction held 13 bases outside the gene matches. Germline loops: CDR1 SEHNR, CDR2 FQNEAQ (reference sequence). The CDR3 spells CATTNRDSTQETQYF. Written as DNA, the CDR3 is TGTGCCACCACAAACCGGGACAGTACACAAGAGACCCAGTACTTC.

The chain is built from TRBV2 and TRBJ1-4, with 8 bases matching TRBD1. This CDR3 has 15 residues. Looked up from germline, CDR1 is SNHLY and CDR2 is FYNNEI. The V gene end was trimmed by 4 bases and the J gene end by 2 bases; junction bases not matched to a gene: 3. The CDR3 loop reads CASSGGTGTNEKLFF. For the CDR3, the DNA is TGTGCCAGCAGTGGGGGGACAGGTACTAATGAAAAACTGTTTTTT. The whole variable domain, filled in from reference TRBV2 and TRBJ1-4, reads EPEVTQTPSHQVTQMGQEVILRCVPISNHLYFYWYRQILGQKVEFLVSFYNNEISEKSEIFDDQFSVERPDGSNFTLKIRSTKLEDSAMYFCASSGGTGTNEKLFFGSGTQLSVL.

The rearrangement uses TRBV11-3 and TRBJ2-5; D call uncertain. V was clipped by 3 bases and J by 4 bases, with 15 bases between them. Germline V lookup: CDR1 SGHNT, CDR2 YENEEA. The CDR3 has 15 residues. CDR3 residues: CASSLDGSIRETQYF. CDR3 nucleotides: TGTGCCAGCAGCTTGGACGGTTCGATTCGAGAGACCCAGTACTTC.

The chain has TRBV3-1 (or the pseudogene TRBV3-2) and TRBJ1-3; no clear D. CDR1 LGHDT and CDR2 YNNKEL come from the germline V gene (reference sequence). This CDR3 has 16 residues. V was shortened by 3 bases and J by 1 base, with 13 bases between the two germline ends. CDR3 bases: TGTGCCAGCAGCCAGGTCGGGCGGAGTTCTGGAAACACCATATATTTT. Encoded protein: CASSQVGRSSGNTIYF.